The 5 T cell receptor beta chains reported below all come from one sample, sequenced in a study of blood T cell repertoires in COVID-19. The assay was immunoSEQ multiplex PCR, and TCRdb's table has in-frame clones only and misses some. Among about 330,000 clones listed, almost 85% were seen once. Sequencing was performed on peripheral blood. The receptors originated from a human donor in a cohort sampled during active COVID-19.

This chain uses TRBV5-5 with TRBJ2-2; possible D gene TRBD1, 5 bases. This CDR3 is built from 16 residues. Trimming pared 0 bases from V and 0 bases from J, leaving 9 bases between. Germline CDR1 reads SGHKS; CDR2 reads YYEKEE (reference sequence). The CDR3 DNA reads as TGTGCCAGCAGCTTGGGGGGCAGCGCGAACACCGGGGAGCTGTTTTTT. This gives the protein CASSLGGSANTGELFF.

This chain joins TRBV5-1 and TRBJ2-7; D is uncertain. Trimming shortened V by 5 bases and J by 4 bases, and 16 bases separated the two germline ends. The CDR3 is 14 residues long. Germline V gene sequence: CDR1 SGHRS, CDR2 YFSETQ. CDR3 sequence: CASSIGPSPYEQYF. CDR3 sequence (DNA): TGCGCCAGCAGTATCGGTCCCTCGCCTTACGAGCAGTACTTC.

The CDR3 DNA reads as TGTGCCAGTAGTGGACATGCGAACACCGGGGAGCTGTTTTTT. This sequence encodes CASSGHANTGELFF. The gene calls are TRBV19 and TRBJ2-2, with TRBD1 as a possible D gene (5 bases). The CDR3 loop spans 14 amino acids. Germline V gene data show CDR1 as LNHDA and CDR2 as SQIVND (reference sequence). Trimming removed 5 bases at V and 0 bases at J, with 7 bases between.

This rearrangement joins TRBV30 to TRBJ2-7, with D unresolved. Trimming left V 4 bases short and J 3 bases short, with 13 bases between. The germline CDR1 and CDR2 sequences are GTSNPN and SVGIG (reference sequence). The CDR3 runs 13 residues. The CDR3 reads CAWTPSNYYEQYF. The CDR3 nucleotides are TGTGCCTGGACCCCCTCCAACTACTACGAGCAGTACTTC.

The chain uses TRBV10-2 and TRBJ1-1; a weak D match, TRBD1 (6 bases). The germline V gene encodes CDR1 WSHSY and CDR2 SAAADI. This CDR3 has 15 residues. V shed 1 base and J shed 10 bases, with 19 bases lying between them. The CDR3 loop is CASSELTGGVISAFF. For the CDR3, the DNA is TGCGCCAGCAGTGAGTTGACAGGTGGCGTTATCTCAGCTTTCTTT.